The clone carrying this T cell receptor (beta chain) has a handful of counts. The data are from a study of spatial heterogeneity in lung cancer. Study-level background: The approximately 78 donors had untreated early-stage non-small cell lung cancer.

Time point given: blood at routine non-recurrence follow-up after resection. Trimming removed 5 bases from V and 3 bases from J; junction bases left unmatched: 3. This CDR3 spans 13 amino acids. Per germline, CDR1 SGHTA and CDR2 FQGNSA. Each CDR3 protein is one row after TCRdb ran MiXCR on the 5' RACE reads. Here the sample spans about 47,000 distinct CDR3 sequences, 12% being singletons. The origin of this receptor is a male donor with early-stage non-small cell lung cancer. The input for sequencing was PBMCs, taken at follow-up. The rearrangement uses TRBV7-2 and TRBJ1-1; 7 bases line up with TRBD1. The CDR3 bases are TGTGCCAGCAGCCAACAGGGGTACACTGAAGCTTTCTTT. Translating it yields CASSQQGYTEAFF.